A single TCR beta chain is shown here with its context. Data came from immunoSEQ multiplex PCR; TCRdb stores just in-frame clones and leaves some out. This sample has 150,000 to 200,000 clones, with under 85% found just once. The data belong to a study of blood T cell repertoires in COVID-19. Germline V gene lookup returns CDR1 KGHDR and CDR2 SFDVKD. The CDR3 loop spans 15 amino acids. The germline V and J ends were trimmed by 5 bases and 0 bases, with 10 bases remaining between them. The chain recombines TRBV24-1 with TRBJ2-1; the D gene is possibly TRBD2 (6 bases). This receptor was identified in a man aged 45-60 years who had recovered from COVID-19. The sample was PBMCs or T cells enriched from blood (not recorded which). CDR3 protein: CATSGGASSYNEQFF. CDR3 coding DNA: TGTGCCACCAGTGGCGGGGCGAGCTCCTACAATGAGCAGTTCTTC.